A single sample is the source of the 15 T cell receptor beta chains below, sequenced in a study of vaccination and CD4 T cells after COVID-19 (dated by TCRdb to 2021 to 2024). What this sample's treatment or condition label stands for: approximately 10-day PBMC culture with coronavirus spike peptide pools or control peptides (ViraFEST assay). CD4+ T cells from unexposed donors were collected before the COVID-19 pandemic (2011-2018). Receptor libraries were prepared by PCR. For sequencing, an Illumina iSeq 100 was employed. DNA from cultured CD4+ T cells underwent TCR sequencing with the Oncomine TCR Beta short-read assay at the Johns Hopkins FTIC core. TCRdb took the public reads, trimmed them with fastp at Q25, ran MiXCR for clone calling and kept in-frame beta chains. Rows with one shared CDR3 protein collapse into an entry with the most common genes and DNA. For this sample there are some 7,600 distinct CDR3 sequences; 50% appear just once. In total, the top ten clones hold approximately 25% of the sample.

The antigens these receptors bind are not known. Sequencing was carried out using CD4+ T cells from blood, cultured in vitro. All receptors come from a human donor in good health.

This clonotype was seen just once. The rearrangement links TRBV7-2 to TRBJ2-7; TRBD1 matches at 11 bases. The CDR3 covers 14 residues. V trimming: 3 bases; J trimming: 6 bases; junction bases outside the gene matches: 4. In germline, CDR1 is SGHTA, CDR2 FQGNSA. DNA for the CDR3: TGTGCCAGCAGCTTGGACAGGGGGCGGGTCGAGCAGTACTTC. Its translation: CASSLDRGRVEQYF.

This rearrangement joins TRBV15 to TRBJ2-1; 7 positions agree with TRBD2. This CDR3 region has 16 residues. Trimming removed 3 bases from V and 7 bases from J; junction bases left unmatched: 12. The germline gives CDR1 LNHNV, CDR2 YYDKDF (reference sequence). DNA of the CDR3: TGTGCCACCAGCAGGGGGGGGAGGGCGAGTTGGAATGAGCAGTTCTTC. As protein: CATSRGGRASWNEQFF.

This clonotype was detected only a few times. The CDR3 reads CSVADRGNSPLHF. As DNA, the CDR3 is TGCAGCGTTGCTGACAGGGGAAATTCACCCCTCCACTTT. The chain is built from TRBV29-1 and TRBJ1-6; 8 bases agree with TRBD1. The J segment lost 7 bases and the V segment lost 4 bases, leaving 3 bases of the junction unmatched. Looked up from germline, CDR1 is SQVTM and CDR2 is ANQGSEA. The CDR3 extends over 13 amino acids.

J is TRBJ2-1 and V is TRBV5-4, with 7 bases aligning to TRBD1. The CDR3 spans 12 residues. The germline CDR1 and CDR2 sequences are SGHNT and YYREEE (reference sequence). The V segment lost 4 bases and the J segment 7 bases; nucleotides outside the gene matches: 2. CDR3 sequence reads: CASSVTGNEQFF. The DNA of the CDR3 is TGTGCCAGCAGCGTGACAGGGAATGAGCAGTTCTTC.

This rearrangement joins TRBV20-1 to TRBJ1-2; maybe TRBD1 (5 bases). Trimming removed 3 bases at V and 3 bases at J, with 23 bases between. The V gene's germline CDR1 is DFQATT and CDR2 SNEGSKA (reference sequence). This CDR3 has 17 residues. The CDR3 sequence is CSARGGGRGVSDYGYTF. CDR3 sequence (DNA): TGCAGTGCTAGGGGGGGTGGTCGAGGGGTCTCTGACTATGGCTACACCTTC.

The chain carries TRBV12-3 or TRBV12-4 and TRBJ2-4, with 8 bases aligning to TRBD1. The CDR3 runs 18 residues. J was trimmed by 0 bases and V by 1 base; bases with no gene match: 8. The CDR3 DNA reads TGTGCCAGCAGTTTAGGACAGGGGATGGTCCGAGCCAAAAACATTCAGTACTTC. This encodes CASSLGQGMVRAKNIQYF.

This sequence joins TRBV28 and TRBJ1-1; D is unresolved. The CDR3 extends over 14 amino acids. V was shortened by 5 bases and J by 3 bases, with 13 bases between the two germline ends. The germline gives CDR1 MDHEN, CDR2 SYDVKM. CDR3 sequence reads: CASSPGKLYTEAFF. CDR3 nucleotides: TGTGCCAGCAGTCCCGGAAAGCTCTACACTGAAGCTTTCTTT.

The chain links TRBV20-1 to TRBJ1-5, with 7 bases matching TRBD1. V was clipped by 0 bases and J by 4 bases; unmatched bases: 6. CDR1 DFQATT and CDR2 SNEGSKA come from the germline V gene (reference sequence). The CDR3 has 15 residues. CDR3 sequence (DNA): TGCAGTGCTAGAGAGGGGGAACAGGGGAATCAGCCCCAGCATTTT. Protein sequence: CSAREGEQGNQPQHF.

The chain joins TRBV7-9 to TRBJ2-5, with 10 bases identical to TRBD1. The CDR3 has 15 residues. V gave up 4 bases and J gave up 5 bases; unmatched junction bases: 7. Germline V CDR1 and CDR2: SEHNR, FQNEAQ (reference sequence). CDR3 coding DNA: TGTGCCAGCAGCTCGACAGGGGGCGCAGGGGAGACCCAGTACTTC. It yields the protein CASSSTGGAGETQYF.

This chain connects TRBV19 to TRBJ2-1; 7 bases are a match to TRBD1. This CDR3 has 14 amino acids. Germline lookup yields CDR1 LNHDA and CDR2 SQIVND (reference sequence). Trimming took 7 bases from V and 2 from J; bases not matched to a gene: 5. The CDR3 loop reads CASNPTGPYNEQFF. The CDR3 DNA is TGTGCCAGTAACCCGACAGGGCCCTACAATGAGCAGTTCTTC.

This clonotype was observed a few times. The gene calls are TRBV6-1 and TRBJ1-1, with D tentatively TRBD1 (5 bases). CDR3 length equals 14 residues. CDR1 is MNHNS, CDR2 SASEGT, per germline. V was cut by 6 bases and J by 4 bases, with 15 bases left in between. The CDR3 protein is CASSRGGLGTEAFF. CDR3 DNA sequence: TGTGCCAGCAGCCGCGGGGGTTTGGGCACTGAAGCTTTCTTT.

The chain is built from TRBV19 and TRBJ1-2; TRBD1 aligns across 7 bases. CDR1 is LNHDA, CDR2 SQIVND, per germline (reference sequence). This CDR3 comprises 14 residues. V lost 3 bases to trimming and J lost 4 bases; unmatched junction nucleotides: 5. The DNA of the CDR3 is TGTGCCAGTAGTATCTCGTGGGACAGCTATGGCTACACCTTC. Its protein product is CASSISWDSYGYTF.

The rearrangement uses TRBV6-1 and TRBJ1-4; 9 bases match TRBD1. The CDR3 spans 15 residues. The J segment lost 8 bases and the V segment lost 5 bases, leaving 9 bases of the junction unmatched. Germline assignment: CDR1 MNHNS and CDR2 SASEGT. This chain's CDR3 is CASSITGTGKEKLFF. The CDR3 nucleotides are TGTGCCAGCAGTATCACCGGGACAGGGAAAGAAAAACTGTTTTTT.

The chain carries TRBV12-3 or TRBV12-4 and TRBJ1-5; the D is unclear. Trimming removed 7 bases from V and 3 bases from J, with 19 bases in between. The CDR3 runs 16 residues. Here the CDR3 DNA reads TGTGCCAGCACTTCGCGTGGGGTTTTGAACAATCAGCCCCAGCATTTT. Its protein product is CASTSRGVLNNQPQHF.

The chain combines TRBV4-1 with TRBJ2-6; maybe TRBD2 (5 bases). Trimming stripped 1 base from V and 0 bases from J, with 10 bases between. CDR3 length equals 17 residues. CDR1 MGHRA and CDR2 YSYEKL come from the germline V gene. CDR3 in amino acids: CASSQVSGPSGANVLTF. In nucleotides, the CDR3 is TGCGCCAGCAGCCAAGTAAGCGGACCCTCTGGGGCCAACGTCCTGACTTTC.